A single sample is the source of the 24 T cell receptor beta chains below, sequenced in a study of CD8 T cells in Susac syndrome (dated by TCRdb to about 2019). The library was produced with the immunoSEQ multiplex PCR assay. RNA was extracted with the RNeasy kit and roughly 0.45 to 1 ug was reverse transcribed using random hexamers. Clones were called with MiXCR by TCRdb after fastp trimmed the public reads at Q25, and only in-frame beta chains were retained. Each CDR3 protein gets just one entry, which takes the most common genes and DNA from the rows behind it. A total of about 83,000 distinct CDR3 sequences appear in this sample, 95% to 96% of them only once. The ten largest clones take up approximately 0.41% of the sample. Sequenced material: CD8+ T cells from PBMCs. The receptors derive from a human donor with Susac syndrome.

The rearrangement links TRBV28 to TRBJ2-6; no clear D. The CDR3 spans 12 residues. Between the trimmed V and J ends, which lost 5 bases and 6 bases, there was a span of 5 bases. Germline CDR1 is MDHEN and CDR2 is SYDVKM. CDR3 sequence: CASSPEANVLTF. CDR3 nucleotide sequence: TGTGCCAGCAGTCCGGAGGCCAACGTCCTGACTTTC. Looking up the rest from reference TRBV28 and TRBJ2-6 gives the full variable domain: DVKVTQSSRYLVKRTGEKVFLECVQDMDHENMFWYRQDPGLGLRLIYFSYDVKMKEKGDIPEGYSVSREKKERFSLILESASTNQTSMYLCASSPEANVLTFGAGSRLTVL.

The V gene is TRBV13, the J gene TRBJ2-7; 9 positions agree with TRBD1. Germline CDR1 PRHDT, CDR2 FYEKMQ (reference sequence). The CDR3 runs to 14 residues. Trimming cost V 4 bases and J 4 bases; bases outside gene matches: 5. The CDR3 region is CASSSRGQGYEQYF. The DNA for the CDR3 is TGTGCCAGCAGCTCCCGTGGACAGGGGTACGAGCAGTACTTC.

V is TRBV29-1 and J is TRBJ1-2; 7 bases fit TRBD1. The CDR3 runs 17 residues. V trimming: 1 base; J trimming: 6 bases; junction bases outside the gene matches: 17. The germline CDR1 and CDR2 sequences are SQVTM and ANQGSEA. In DNA form, the CDR3 reads TGCAGCGTTGAAGTATCCGCCGTGGCCAGGGGGTTCGATGGCTACACCTTC. This gives the protein CSVEVSAVARGFDGYTF.

This sequence joins TRBV27 and TRBJ2-1; 9 bases map to TRBD2. CDR1 and CDR2 from the germline V gene are MNHEY and SMNVEV (reference sequence). V shed 4 bases, J shed 9 bases, and the junction held 10 bases outside the gene matches. The CDR3 contains 15 residues. The CDR3 sequence: CASSWEPSGAGEQFF. The CDR3 DNA reads as TGTGCCAGCAGTTGGGAGCCTAGCGGGGCAGGTGAGCAGTTCTTC.

CDR3 in DNA: TGTGCCAGCAGGGACGAGACAGTACAGCCCCAGCATTTT. Encoded protein: CASRDETVQPQHF. The genes are TRBV2 and TRBJ1-5; perhaps TRBD1 as D (5 bases). The CDR3 contains 13 residues. Trimming removed 6 bases from V and 7 bases from J, with 13 bases in between. Germline CDR1 is SNHLY and CDR2 is FYNNEI.

The V gene is TRBV27, the J gene TRBJ1-2; 7 positions match TRBD1. Germline V gene data show CDR1 as MNHEY and CDR2 as SMNVEV (reference sequence). V was pared by 0 bases and J by 8 bases, with 9 bases of the junction left unmatched. There are 15 residues in the CDR3. The CDR3 protein is CASSLSSSGGEGYTF. CDR3 nucleotides: TGTGCCAGCAGTTTATCTAGTTCAGGGGGAGAAGGCTACACCTTC.

The chain combines TRBV4-3 with TRBJ2-1, with 7 nucleotides matching TRBD2. CDR3 size: 15 residues. V lost 0 bases to trimming and J lost 4 bases; unmatched junction nucleotides: 3. Per the germline V gene, CDR1 is LGHNA and CDR2 is YSLEER. The CDR3 DNA follows: TGCGCCAGCAGCCAAGATCGGGAGGAATACAATGAGCAGTTCTTC. Protein: CASSQDREEYNEQFF.

The chain employs TRBV18 and TRBJ2-7; D possibly uses TRBD1 or TRBD2 (5 bases each). Trimming took off 2 bases at V and 2 bases at J, with 10 bases between the two ends. Germline V lookup: CDR1 KGHSH, CDR2 LQKENI. The CDR3 consists of 14 residues. The CDR3 DNA reads as TGTGCCAGCTCACCAAGTCGGGGCCCCTACGAGCAGTACTTC. This gives the protein CASSPSRGPYEQYF.

The V and J genes are TRBV6-5 and TRBJ2-6; 8 bases align to TRBD1. With V trimmed by 4 bases and J by 0 bases, 8 bases remained unmatched. Germline V gene data show CDR1 as MNHEY and CDR2 as SVGAGI. The CDR3 spans 18 residues. The CDR3 DNA is TGTGCCAGCAGTTCCAGGGGGCGCAGCCTCTCTGGGGCCAACGTCCTGACTTTC. It specifies CASSSRGRSLSGANVLTF.

The chain joins TRBV29-1 to TRBJ2-7, with 7 bases that match TRBD2. The J segment lost 7 bases and the V segment lost 4 bases, leaving 10 bases of the junction unmatched. Germline V gene sequence: CDR1 SQVTM, CDR2 ANQGSEA. CDR3 size: 13 residues. The CDR3 loop is CSVAAVGRGEQYF. The CDR3, as DNA: TGCAGCGTTGCGGCGGTAGGGAGGGGTGAGCAGTACTTC.

The chain employs TRBV6-2 or TRBV6-3 and TRBJ1-2; 7 bases match TRBD1. Germline-derived CDR1 and CDR2 are MNHEY and SVGEGT. V lost 5 bases, J lost 4 bases, and 10 bases stayed unmatched. The CDR3 sequence is 15 residues long. The CDR3 nucleotides are TGTGCCAGCAGTGGACCCGACAGGGTATCCTATGGCTACACCTTC. Translating gives CASSGPDRVSYGYTF.

The rearrangement joins TRBV20-1 to TRBJ2-1, with D maybe TRBD2 (5 bases). V shed 3 bases and J shed 5 bases, with 8 bases lying between them. The CDR3 is 12 amino acids. From germline, CDR1 is DFQATT and CDR2 SNEGSKA (reference sequence). CDR3 DNA: TGCAGTGCTAGCAGACTAAACAATGAGCAGTTCTTC. Translating it yields CSASRLNNEQFF.

The rearrangement uses TRBV4-3 and TRBJ1-6, with a weak D call TRBD1 (5 bases). This CDR3 has 16 amino acids. Germline assignment: CDR1 LGHNA and CDR2 YSLEER. V lost 2 bases and J 9 bases, leaving 17 bases between the germline ends. The CDR3 reads CASSQWLGQGRSPLHF. The CDR3 bases are TGCGCCAGCAGCCAATGGTTGGGGCAGGGTCGTTCACCCCTCCACTTT.

V and J are TRBV29-1 and TRBJ2-3, with a possible D match to TRBD2 (5 bases). V lost 7 bases, J lost 4 bases, and 12 bases lay in between. The CDR3 sequence is 12 residues long. Germline CDR1 reads SQVTM; CDR2 reads ANQGSEA. CDR3 nucleotide sequence: TGCAGCGCCCAGGACTTGGCAGATACGCAGTATTTT. Protein sequence: CSAQDLADTQYF.

The chain has TRBV20-1 and TRBJ2-7, with D unresolved. The CDR3 runs to 15 residues. The germline gives CDR1 DFQATT, CDR2 SNEGSKA (reference sequence). V lost 0 bases and J 0 bases, leaving 12 bases between the germline ends. CDR3 protein: CSARDLTAPSYEQYF. The CDR3 nucleotides are TGCAGTGCTAGAGATTTAACAGCTCCCTCCTACGAGCAGTACTTC.

This chain uses TRBV6-6 with TRBJ2-1; the D gene is possibly TRBD2 (5 bases). V dropped 6 bases and J dropped 12 bases, with 12 bases sitting between them. This CDR3 region has 11 residues. Germline V CDR1 and CDR2: MNHNY, SVGAGI (reference sequence). This CDR3 is CASSYGAVQFF. In DNA, the CDR3 is TGTGCCAGCAGCTACGGAGCGGTGCAGTTCTTC.

The chain couples TRBV15 to TRBJ2-3; D call uncertain. The CDR3 runs to 13 residues. The V and J ends lost 4 bases and 6 bases respectively, with 11 bases between them. CDR1 is LNHNV, CDR2 YYDKDF, per germline (reference sequence). The CDR3: CATSINSLDTQYF. CDR3 nucleotide sequence: TGTGCCACCAGCATTAATTCGTTGGATACGCAGTATTTT.

This clonotype was observed a single time. The chain employs TRBV6-6 and TRBJ2-1; 7 bases are shared with TRBD1. The J segment lost 8 bases and the V segment lost 6 bases, leaving 4 bases of the junction unmatched. Per germline, CDR1 MNHNY and CDR2 SVGAGI (reference sequence). The CDR3 is 12 amino acids. The CDR3: CASRERGHEQFF. The CDR3 DNA follows: TGTGCCAGCAGAGAGAGGGGGCATGAGCAGTTCTTC.

This clonotype was recorded once. One end of the junction does not line up with germline, which may come from a read error. The V call is TRBV20-1, the J call TRBJ1-4; D gene unclear. In germline, CDR1 is DFQATT, CDR2 SNEGSKA (reference sequence). The CDR3 has 15 amino acids. CDR3 region: CSARDRGATNEKLFF. The CDR3 bases are TGCAGTGCGAGAGATAGAGGAGCAACTAATGAAAAACTGTTTTTT.

The chain uses TRBV28 and TRBJ2-7; 7 positions match TRBD2. V lost 5 bases to trimming and J lost 3 bases; unmatched junction nucleotides: 7. Germline values: CDR1 MDHEN, CDR2 SYDVKM. The CDR3 loop spans 14 amino acids. The CDR3 sequence is CASSAPGGNYEQYV. The CDR3 bases are TGTGCCAGCAGTGCGCCGGGGGGTAACTACGAGCAGTACGTC.

The gene calls are TRBV15 and TRBJ2-7; D ambiguous. The ends were cut back, 5 bases at V and 0 bases at J, with 5 bases in the middle. From germline, CDR1 is LNHNV and CDR2 YYDKDF (reference sequence). This CDR3 has 12 amino acids. For the CDR3, the DNA is TGTGCCACCAGCCGAGGCTCCTACGAGCAGTACTTC. Amino acids: CATSRGSYEQYF.

The V gene is TRBV6-2 or TRBV6-3, the J gene TRBJ2-7, with 7 bases matching TRBD1. This CDR3 contains 13 residues. Trimming cost V 2 bases and J 3 bases; bases outside gene matches: 1. CDR1 and CDR2 from the germline V gene are MNHEY and SVGEGT. The CDR3 nucleotides are TGTGCCAGCAGTTACGGGACAGACTACGAGCAGTACTTC. Its translation is CASSYGTDYEQYF.

The chain combines TRBV20-1 with TRBJ2-7, with 8 bases lining up with TRBD1. The CDR3 is 14 residues long. V shed 5 bases and J 1 base; nucleotides not matched to a gene: 7. CDR1 DFQATT and CDR2 SNEGSKA come from the germline V gene (reference sequence). CDR3 sequence: CSAPDRALSYEQYF. CDR3 nucleotides: TGCAGTGCTCCGGACAGGGCGCTATCCTACGAGCAGTACTTC.

V gene TRBV13 combines with J gene TRBJ2-3; D perhaps matches TRBD2 (6 bases). Trimming shortened V by 8 bases and J by 2 bases, and 11 bases separated the two germline ends. The CDR3 consists of 13 residues. Germline V lookup: CDR1 PRHDT, CDR2 FYEKMQ (reference sequence). The CDR3 reads CASSPGDTDTQYF. The CDR3 region has the DNA TGTGCCAGCTCCCCGGGGGACACAGATACGCAGTATTTT.